This T cell receptor (beta chain) came from a study of CD8+ T cells in alopecia areata. Isolated RNA was reverse transcribed into cDNA used as the sequencing template. The repertoire was sequenced with immunoSEQ multiplex PCR; TCRdb's copy has only in-frame clones and lacks some. The sample has some 200,000 clones, 58% seen once. Treatment: oral pan-JAK inhibitor, 5-10 mg twice daily. The length of the CDR3 is 15 residues. Deletions cut 4 bases from V and 5 bases from J, with 18 bases between. Germline CDR1 is SGHNT and CDR2 is YYREEE (reference sequence). The source is a human donor with alopecia areata. The source was CD4+ T cells sorted from blood, collected at week 24, from a patient treated with tofacitinib. V and J are TRBV5-4 and TRBJ2-5, with no clear D. As DNA, the CDR3 is TGTGCCAGCAGCACAGCTCTGGGCGGCGGTGAGACCCAGTACTTC. Translating it yields CASSTALGGGETQYF.